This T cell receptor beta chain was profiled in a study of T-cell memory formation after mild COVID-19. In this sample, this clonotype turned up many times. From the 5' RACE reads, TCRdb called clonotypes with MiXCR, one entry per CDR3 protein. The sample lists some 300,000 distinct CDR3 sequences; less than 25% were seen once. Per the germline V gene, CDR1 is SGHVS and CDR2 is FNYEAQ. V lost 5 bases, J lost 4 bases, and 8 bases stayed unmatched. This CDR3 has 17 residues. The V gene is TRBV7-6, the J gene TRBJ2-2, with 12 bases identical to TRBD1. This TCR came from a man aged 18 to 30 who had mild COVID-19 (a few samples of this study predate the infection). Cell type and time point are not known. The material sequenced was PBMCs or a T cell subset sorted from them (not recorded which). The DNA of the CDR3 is TGTGCCAGCAGCCAAAGAGGGACAGGGGGCATCACCGGGGAGCTGTTTTTT. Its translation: CASSQRGTGGITGELFF.